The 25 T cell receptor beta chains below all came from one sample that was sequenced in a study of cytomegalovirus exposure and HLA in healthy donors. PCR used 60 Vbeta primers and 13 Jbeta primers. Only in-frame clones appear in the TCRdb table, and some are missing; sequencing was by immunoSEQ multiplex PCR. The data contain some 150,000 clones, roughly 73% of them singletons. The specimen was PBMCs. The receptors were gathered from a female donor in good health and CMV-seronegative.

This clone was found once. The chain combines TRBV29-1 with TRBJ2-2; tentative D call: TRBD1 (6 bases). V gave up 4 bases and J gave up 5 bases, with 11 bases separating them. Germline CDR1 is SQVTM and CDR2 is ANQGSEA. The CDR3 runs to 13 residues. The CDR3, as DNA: TGCAGCGTTGCGGACAGCGATACCGGGGAGCTGTTTTTT. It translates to CSVADSDTGELFF.

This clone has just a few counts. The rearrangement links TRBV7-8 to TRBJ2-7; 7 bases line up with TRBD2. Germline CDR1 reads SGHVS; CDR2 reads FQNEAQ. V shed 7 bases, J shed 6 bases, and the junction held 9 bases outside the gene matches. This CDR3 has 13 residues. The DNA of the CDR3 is TGTGCCAGCAAAGGGCGGACGGGGGGCGAGCAGTACTTC. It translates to CASKGRTGGEQYF.

The DNA for the CDR3 is TGTGCCAGCAGCGTAGGAGGCGGGAGTGGCAATGAGCAGTTCTTC. This translates into CASSVGGGSGNEQFF. J is TRBJ2-1 and V is TRBV9; 7 bases map to TRBD2. The CDR3 has 15 amino acids. The V segment lost 0 bases and the J segment 6 bases; nucleotides outside the gene matches: 6. Per the germline V gene, CDR1 is SGDLS and CDR2 is YYNGEE.

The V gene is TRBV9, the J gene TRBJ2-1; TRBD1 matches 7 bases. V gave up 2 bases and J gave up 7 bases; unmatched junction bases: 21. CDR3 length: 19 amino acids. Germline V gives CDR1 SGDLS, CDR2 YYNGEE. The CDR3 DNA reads TGTGCCAGCAGCGTGTCGTCCGGGACAGCATTCGGGGACCCTAATGAGCAGTTCTTC. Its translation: CASSVSSGTAFGDPNEQFF.

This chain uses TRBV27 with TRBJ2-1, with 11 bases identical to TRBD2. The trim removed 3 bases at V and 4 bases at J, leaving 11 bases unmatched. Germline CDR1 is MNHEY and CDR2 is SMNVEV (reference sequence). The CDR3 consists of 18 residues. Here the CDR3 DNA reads TGTGCCAGCAGTTTTTCAAAACTAGCGGGAGCCGTGTACAATGAGCAGTTCTTC. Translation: CASSFSKLAGAVYNEQFF.

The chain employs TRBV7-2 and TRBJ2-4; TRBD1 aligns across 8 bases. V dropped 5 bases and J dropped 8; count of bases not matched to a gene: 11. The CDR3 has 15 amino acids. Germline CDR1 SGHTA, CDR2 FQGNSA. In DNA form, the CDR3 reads TGTGCCAGCAGCCCTAAACAGGGGGTTTTAGACATTCAGTACTTC. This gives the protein CASSPKQGVLDIQYF.

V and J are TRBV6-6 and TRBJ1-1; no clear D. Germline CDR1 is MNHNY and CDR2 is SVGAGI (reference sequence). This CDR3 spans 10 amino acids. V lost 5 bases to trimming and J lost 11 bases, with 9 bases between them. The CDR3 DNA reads TGTGCCAGCAGTGAGGGAGGGGCTTTCTTT. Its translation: CASSEGGAFF.

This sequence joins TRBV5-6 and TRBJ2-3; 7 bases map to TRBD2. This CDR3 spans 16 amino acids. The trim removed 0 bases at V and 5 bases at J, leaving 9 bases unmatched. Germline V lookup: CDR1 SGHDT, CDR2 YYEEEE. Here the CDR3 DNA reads TGTGCCAGCAGCTTGGTTGGGGGAGGGCCCGTAGATACGCAGTATTTT. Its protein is CASSLVGGGPVDTQYF.

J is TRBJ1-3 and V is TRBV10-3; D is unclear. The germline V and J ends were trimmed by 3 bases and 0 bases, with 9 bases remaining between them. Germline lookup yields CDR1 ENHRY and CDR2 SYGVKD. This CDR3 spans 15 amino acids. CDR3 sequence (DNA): TGTGCCATCAGTGAAGAGCGAGTCTCTGGAAACACCATATATTTT. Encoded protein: CAISEERVSGNTIYF.

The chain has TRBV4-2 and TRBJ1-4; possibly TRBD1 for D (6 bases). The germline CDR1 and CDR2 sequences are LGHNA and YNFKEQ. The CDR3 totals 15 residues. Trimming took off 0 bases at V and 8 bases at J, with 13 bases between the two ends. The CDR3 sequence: CASSQDIGGREKLFF. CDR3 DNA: TGTGCCAGCAGCCAAGATATAGGGGGTCGGGAAAAACTGTTTTTT.

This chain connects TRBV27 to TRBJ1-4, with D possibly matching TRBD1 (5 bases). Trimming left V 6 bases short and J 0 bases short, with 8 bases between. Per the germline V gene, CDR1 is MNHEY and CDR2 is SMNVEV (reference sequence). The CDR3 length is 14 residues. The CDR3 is CASRPQATNEKLFF. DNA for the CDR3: TGTGCCAGCAGGCCACAGGCAACTAATGAAAAACTGTTTTTT.

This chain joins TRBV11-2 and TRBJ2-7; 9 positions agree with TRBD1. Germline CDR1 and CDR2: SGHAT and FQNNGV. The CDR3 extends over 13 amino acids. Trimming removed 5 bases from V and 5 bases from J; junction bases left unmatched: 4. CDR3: CASSGTGWDEQYF. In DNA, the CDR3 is TGTGCCAGCAGCGGGACAGGGTGGGACGAGCAGTACTTC.

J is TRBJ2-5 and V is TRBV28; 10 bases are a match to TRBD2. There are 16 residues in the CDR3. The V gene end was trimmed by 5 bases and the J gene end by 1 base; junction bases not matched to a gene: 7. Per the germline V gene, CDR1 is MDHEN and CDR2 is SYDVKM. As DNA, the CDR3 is TGTGCCAGCAGTCCTAGCGGGAGCCCTCGCCAAGAGACCCAGTACTTC. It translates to CASSPSGSPRQETQYF. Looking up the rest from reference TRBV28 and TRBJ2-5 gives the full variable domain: DVKVTQSSRYLVKRTGEKVFLECVQDMDHENMFWYRQDPGLGLRLIYFSYDVKMKEKGDIPEGYSVSREKKERFSLILESASTNQTSMYLCASSPSGSPRQETQYFGPGTRLLVL.

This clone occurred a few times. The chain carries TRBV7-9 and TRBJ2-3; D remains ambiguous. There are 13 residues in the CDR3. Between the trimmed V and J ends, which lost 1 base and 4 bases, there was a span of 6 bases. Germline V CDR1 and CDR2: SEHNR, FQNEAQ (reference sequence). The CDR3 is CASSLDRADTQYF. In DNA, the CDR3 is TGTGCCAGCAGCTTAGACCGGGCAGATACGCAGTATTTT.

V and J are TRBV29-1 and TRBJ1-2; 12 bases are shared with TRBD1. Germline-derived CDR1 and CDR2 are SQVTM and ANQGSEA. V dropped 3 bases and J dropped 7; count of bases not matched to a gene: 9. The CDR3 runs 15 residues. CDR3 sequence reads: CSVDVPGQGARGYTF. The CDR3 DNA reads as TGCAGCGTTGACGTTCCGGGACAGGGGGCTCGTGGCTACACCTTC.

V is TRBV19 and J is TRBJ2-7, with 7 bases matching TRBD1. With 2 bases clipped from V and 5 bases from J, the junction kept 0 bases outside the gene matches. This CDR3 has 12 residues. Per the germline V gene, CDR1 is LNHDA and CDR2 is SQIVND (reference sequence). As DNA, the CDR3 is TGTGCCAGTAGTATACAGGGGGACGAGCAGTACTTC. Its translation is CASSIQGDEQYF.

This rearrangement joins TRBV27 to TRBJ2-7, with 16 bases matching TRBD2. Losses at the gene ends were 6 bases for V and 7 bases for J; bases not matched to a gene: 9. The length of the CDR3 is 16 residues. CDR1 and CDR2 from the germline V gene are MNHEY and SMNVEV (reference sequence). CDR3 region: CASSPGTSGGAGEQYF. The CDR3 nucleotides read TGTGCCAGCAGCCCTGGGACTAGCGGGGGGGCGGGGGAGCAGTACTTC.

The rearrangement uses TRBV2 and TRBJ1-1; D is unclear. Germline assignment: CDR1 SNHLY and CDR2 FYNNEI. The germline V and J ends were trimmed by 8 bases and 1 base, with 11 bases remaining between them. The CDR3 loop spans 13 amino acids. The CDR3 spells CASGRQENTEAFF. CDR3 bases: TGTGCCAGCGGAAGACAAGAGAACACTGAAGCTTTCTTT.

CDR3 in DNA: TGTGCCAGCAGCTTTTTGGGGGGGACGACCTACGAGCAGTACTTC. Translating it yields CASSFLGGTTYEQYF. The chain uses TRBV11-3 and TRBJ2-7, with 7 nucleotides matching TRBD2. V dropped 3 bases and J dropped 2; count of bases not matched to a gene: 7. The germline V gene has CDR1 SGHNT and CDR2 YENEEA. The CDR3 runs to 15 residues.

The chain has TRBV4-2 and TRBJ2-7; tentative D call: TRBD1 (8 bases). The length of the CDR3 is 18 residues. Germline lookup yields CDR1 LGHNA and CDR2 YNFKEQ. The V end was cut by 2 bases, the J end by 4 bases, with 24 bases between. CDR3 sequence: CASSQQPGGAGGAYEQYF. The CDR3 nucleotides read TGTGCCAGCAGCCAACAACCAGGGGGGGCAGGGGGCGCTTACGAGCAGTACTTC.

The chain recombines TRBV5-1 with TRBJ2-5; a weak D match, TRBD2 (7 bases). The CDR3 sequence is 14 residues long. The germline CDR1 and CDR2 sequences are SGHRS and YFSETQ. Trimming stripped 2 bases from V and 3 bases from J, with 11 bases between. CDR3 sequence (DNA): TGCGCCAGCAGCTTCGGAGGGGGGGAAGAGACCCAGTACTTC. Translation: CASSFGGGEETQYF.

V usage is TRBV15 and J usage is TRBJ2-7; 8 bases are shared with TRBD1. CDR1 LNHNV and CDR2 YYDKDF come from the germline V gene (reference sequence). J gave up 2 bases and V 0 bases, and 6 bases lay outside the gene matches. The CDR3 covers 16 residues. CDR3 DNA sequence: TGTGCCACCAGCAGAGATCCCGGGGACAGGACCTACGAGCAGTACTTC. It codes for CATSRDPGDRTYEQYF.

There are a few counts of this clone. In nucleotides, the CDR3 is TGTGCCACCAGCAGAGAAGGGGTAAGCTCCTACGAGCAGTACTTC. Amino acids: CATSREGVSSYEQYF. The J gene is TRBJ2-7, the V gene TRBV15; possible D gene TRBD1, 5 bases. The V end was cut by 0 bases, the J end by 0 bases, with 9 bases between. CDR1 is LNHNV, CDR2 YYDKDF, per germline (reference sequence). This CDR3 has 15 residues.

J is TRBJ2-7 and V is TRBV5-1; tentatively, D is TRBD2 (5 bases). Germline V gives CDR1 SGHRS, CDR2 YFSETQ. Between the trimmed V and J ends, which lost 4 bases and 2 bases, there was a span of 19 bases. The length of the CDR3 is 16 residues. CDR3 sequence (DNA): TGCGCCAGCAGCCTCCGAATGACGGGATTAACCTACGAGCAGTACTTC. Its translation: CASSLRMTGLTYEQYF.

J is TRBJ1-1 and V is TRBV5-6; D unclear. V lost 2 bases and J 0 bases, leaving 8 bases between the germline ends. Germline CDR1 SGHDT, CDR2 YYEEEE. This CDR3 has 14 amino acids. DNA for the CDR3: TGTGCCAGCAGCTTTGAACAATTGAACACTGAAGCTTTCTTT. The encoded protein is CASSFEQLNTEAFF.